This TCR beta chain was found in a study of blood T cell repertoires in COVID-19 (dated by TCRdb to the early 2020s). With respect to the entire study: The collaborator samples originated in the United States, Italy and Spain and spanned the acute and convalescent phases of COVID-19. Sample metadata almost always included a de-identified subject ID, COVID-19 status, age in years and sex. Where available, HLA class I and class II types were obtained from metadata supplied by the sample provider rather than from assay-based typing. Subjects who had been exposed to COVID-19, were actively infected with it, or had recovered from it provided the deeply sampled blood TCRbeta repertoires that made up the dataset. The repertoires were made available in a free public database intended to serve as a resource for research on the immune response to SARS-CoV-2. The material from the prospective study consisted of cDNA or gDNA derived from T cells, B-cell-depleted T cells, or PBMCs. The samples were drawn from the first 160 participants of the ongoing ImmuneRACE study and from 1,254 subjects provided by 6 global collaborators.

Beyond this particular receptor, the publication reports: Clinical and demographic metadata were provided uncurated, with the amount varying by source and participant.

As encoded in the germline V gene, CDR1 is SGDLS while CDR2 is YYNGEE. At the junction V is shortened by 4 bases and J by 3 bases, with 10 bases in between. Spanning cysteine to phenylalanine, the CDR3 consists of 13 amino acids. Solely the CDR3 DNA is kept, with 39 bases framed from the first base. The immunoSEQ Assay, a bias-controlled multiplex PCR, was used to amplify TCRbeta CDR3 regions from genomic DNA. As for how the authors treated the data: The number of nucleated cells in each sample was estimated by amplification of reference gene primers within the assay. To quantify the absolute abundance of each unique TCRbeta CDR3 rearrangement, sequence reads were collapsed and filtered. For each sample, productive Simpson clonality was calculated as the square root of Simpson's diversity index across productive rearrangements. Sourced from immuneACCESS, this table was stored by TCRdb with only in-frame sequences that have V and J called. A share of the clones is absent; for the studies checked, an unresolved V gene accounts for under half, and the remainder has no known explanation. The V and J calls and clone size are taken from that table; D and trimming were inferred from the DNA. The sample table contains some 200,000 clones; only one count was recorded for 81% of them. Less than 15% of the sample goes to the ten largest clones.

Concerning this clone: Its antigen has not been determined. One base away there is no much larger clone; base qualities are not given.

One collaborating source in Seattle enrolled patients while the patients were actively infected and followed the patients over time throughout the course of disease. Each collaborating institution followed its own protocols to collect whole blood in K2EDTA tubes. For TCRbeta analysis, collaborator samples were shipped as frozen whole blood, as isolated PBMCs, or as DNA extracted from either sample type. This TCR came from a woman aged 80 or over with COVID-19, enrolled during active disease. The chain is assembled from TRBV9 and TRBJ1-1, and possibly TRBD1, on 5 matching bases. The sequenced sample consisted of peripheral blood. The DNA sequence is as follows: TGTGCCAGCAGCCCGATAGGGGACACTGAAGCTTTCTTT. This codes for CASSPIGDTEAFF.